This T cell receptor beta chain was identified during a study of technical replicates of blood from a handful of donors. Only in-frame clones appear in the TCRdb table, and some are missing; sequencing was by immunoSEQ multiplex PCR. The table records more than 60,000 clones, 85% to 95% of them present only once. The sample was T cells isolated from PBMCs. This receptor was obtained from a human donor in good health.

The CDR3 region is CASSHDTGELFF. The CDR3 DNA reads as TGTGCCAGCAGTCATGACACCGGGGAGCTGTTTTTT. The rearrangement uses TRBV6-5 and TRBJ2-2; D uncertain. CDR1 and CDR2 (germline): MNHEY, SVGAGI. The CDR3 spans 12 residues. V shed 5 bases and J shed 3 bases, with 4 bases lying between them.